A selection of T cell receptor beta chains follows, all from one sample in a study of OX40 agonist ivuxolimab in advanced cancers. Profiled with immunoSEQ multiplex PCR; TCRdb holds only in-frame clones, not every one. The sample has around 110,000 clones; 90% are singletons. The sequenced sample was CD4+ or CD8+ T cells sorted from blood, obtained in a trial of the OX40 agonist ivuxolimab. Receptors originate from an adult with an advanced solid tumor such as melanoma, head and neck, liver or kidney cancer. Both conserved end residues are part of each CDR3. Each record gives: clone size, V gene, J gene, D gene, CDR3 protein, CDR3 DNA. A D gene is named only where the DNA matches it firmly. Expanded clones are given a class, and other clones once, few, many or no size at all.

clone size: -
V gene: TRBV5-1
J gene: TRBJ2-7
D gene: -
CDR3 protein: CASSLVGHEAYEQYF
CDR3 DNA: TGCGCCAGCAGCTTAGTTGGACATGAGGCCTACGAGCAGTACTTC

clone size: -
V gene: TRBV15
J gene: TRBJ2-5
D gene: -
CDR3 protein: CATSRFTGMETQYF
CDR3 DNA: TGTGCCACCAGCAGGTTCACAGGGATGGAGACCCAGTACTTC

clone size: -
V gene: TRBV28
J gene: TRBJ2-7
D gene: TRBD1
CDR3 protein: CASQRGQFYEQYF
CDR3 DNA: TGTGCCAGCCAGAGGGGGCAATTCTACGAGCAGTACTTC

clone size: -
V gene: TRBV19
J gene: TRBJ1-1
D gene: -
CDR3 protein: CASSIDRRGEAFF
CDR3 DNA: TGTGCCAGTAGTATAGATCGACGCGGGGAAGCTTTCTTT

clone size: -
V gene: TRBV12-1
J gene: TRBJ2-5
D gene: -
CDR3 protein: CASSVDHYQETQYF
CDR3 DNA: TGTGCCAGCAGCGTGGACCACTACCAAGAGACCCAGTACTTC

clone size: -
V gene: TRBV11-3
J gene: TRBJ2-3
D gene: -
CDR3 protein: CASSLGGATDTQYF
CDR3 DNA: TGTGCCAGCAGCTTAGGGGGGGCCACAGATACGCAGTATTTT

clone size: once
V gene: TRBV4-1
J gene: TRBJ1-5
D gene: TRBD1
CDR3 protein: CASSQSLGGQGFNQPQHF
CDR3 DNA: TGCGCCAGCAGCCAGAGTCTAGGGGGACAGGGATTCAATCAGCCCCAGCATTTT

clone size: -
V gene: TRBV30
J gene: TRBJ2-3
D gene: TRBD2
CDR3 protein: CAWTETSGGTDTQYF
CDR3 DNA: TGTGCCTGGACCGAGACTAGCGGGGGGACAGATACGCAGTATTTT

clone size: -
V gene: TRBV6-4
J gene: TRBJ2-1
D gene: -
CDR3 protein: CASSEGPGAYNEQFF
CDR3 DNA: TGTGCCAGCAGTGAGGGGCCAGGGGCCTACAATGAGCAGTTCTTC

clone size: -
V gene: TRBV29-1
J gene: TRBJ2-5
D gene: TRBD2
CDR3 protein: CSASGGAGETQYF
CDR3 DNA: TGCAGCGCAAGCGGGGGGGCCGGAGAGACCCAGTACTTC

clone size: -
V gene: TRBV19
J gene: TRBJ1-6
D gene: -
CDR3 protein: CASSPGDRIYNSPLHF
CDR3 DNA: TGTGCCAGTAGTCCTGGGGACCGGATATATAATTCACCCCTCCACTTT

clone size: -
V gene: TRBV19
J gene: TRBJ2-5
D gene: TRBD1
CDR3 protein: CASTETDRGWTQYF
CDR3 DNA: TGTGCCAGTACCGAAACGGACAGGGGCTGGACCCAGTACTTC

clone size: few
V gene: TRBV19
J gene: TRBJ1-3
D gene: TRBD1
CDR3 protein: CASHKEGARSSGNTIYF
CDR3 DNA: TGTGCCAGTCATAAGGAGGGGGCGAGATCGTCTGGAAACACCATATATTTT

clone size: -
V gene: TRBV9
J gene: TRBJ2-6
D gene: -
CDR3 protein: CASSVYGANVLTF
CDR3 DNA: TGTGCCAGCAGCGTATATGGGGCCAACGTCCTGACTTTC

clone size: -
V gene: TRBV19
J gene: TRBJ2-7
D gene: -
CDR3 protein: CASSTLHEQYF
CDR3 DNA: TGTGCCAGTAGTACGCTACACGAGCAGTACTTC

clone size: once
V gene: TRBV6-4
J gene: TRBJ2-2
D gene: -
CDR3 protein: CASSPGQVNTGELFF
CDR3 DNA: TGTGCCAGCAGTCCAGGGCAGGTTAACACCGGGGAGCTGTTTTTT

clone size: -
V gene: TRBV7-2
J gene: TRBJ1-3
D gene: -
CDR3 protein: CASSSAGAYRSGNTIYF
CDR3 DNA: TGTGCCAGCAGCTCAGCAGGAGCTTATCGTTCTGGAAACACCATATATTTT

clone size: -
V gene: TRBV5-1
J gene: TRBJ1-1
D gene: -
CDR3 protein: CASSIGPSNTEAFF
CDR3 DNA: TGCGCCAGCAGCATCGGACCGTCGAACACTGAAGCTTTCTTT

clone size: -
V gene: TRBV2
J gene: TRBJ1-2
D gene: TRBD1
CDR3 protein: CASRTTGGYGYTF
CDR3 DNA: TGTGCCAGCAGGACCACAGGGGGCTATGGCTACACCTTC

clone size: -
V gene: TRBV2
J gene: TRBJ2-7
D gene: TRBD1
CDR3 protein: CASRGQGGPYEQYF
CDR3 DNA: TGTGCCAGCAGGGGACAGGGGGGGCCCTACGAGCAGTACTTC

clone size: -
V gene: TRBV6-5
J gene: TRBJ2-7
D gene: -
CDR3 protein: CASSLQGNDEQYF
CDR3 DNA: TGTGCCAGCAGTTTACAGGGAAACGACGAGCAGTACTTC

clone size: -
V gene: TRBV18
J gene: TRBJ2-3
D gene: TRBD1
CDR3 protein: CASSSGGSDTQYF
CDR3 DNA: TGTGCCAGCTCTTCAGGGGGATCAGATACGCAGTATTTT

clone size: -
V gene: TRBV18
J gene: TRBJ1-4
D gene: -
CDR3 protein: CASSPPEQEKLFF
CDR3 DNA: TGTGCCAGCTCACCACCGGAACAGGAAAAACTGTTTTTT

clone size: -
V gene: TRBV19
J gene: TRBJ1-1
D gene: -
CDR3 protein: CASSVMTGNTEAFF
CDR3 DNA: TGTGCCAGTAGTGTAATGACGGGGAACACTGAAGCTTTCTTT

clone size: -
V gene: TRBV28
J gene: TRBJ2-1
D gene: -
CDR3 protein: CASHFPSGGGSHYNEQFF
CDR3 DNA: TGTGCCAGCCACTTTCCTTCTGGGGGGGGCTCTCACTACAATGAGCAGTTCTTC

clone size: -
V gene: TRBV18
J gene: TRBJ2-7
D gene: -
CDR3 protein: CASSPSGQNEQYF
CDR3 DNA: TGTGCCAGCTCACCTTCAGGACAAAACGAGCAGTACTTC

clone size: -
V gene: TRBV5-6
J gene: TRBJ2-5
D gene: -
CDR3 protein: CASTSDIQETQYF
CDR3 DNA: TGTGCCAGCACCTCAGACATACAAGAGACCCAGTACTTC

clone size: -
V gene: TRBV4-1
J gene: TRBJ2-6
D gene: -
CDR3 protein: CASSQPRLRSGANVLTF
CDR3 DNA: TGCGCCAGCAGCCAACCCCGACTGCGCTCTGGGGCCAACGTCCTGACTTTC

clone size: -
V gene: TRBV6-5
J gene: TRBJ1-5
D gene: TRBD1
CDR3 protein: CASTLRQGSNQPQHF
CDR3 DNA: TGTGCCAGCACACTCCGACAGGGTAGCAATCAGCCCCAGCATTTT

clone size: -
V gene: TRBV2
J gene: TRBJ2-7
D gene: -
CDR3 protein: CASKVEGGYSYEQYF
CDR3 DNA: TGTGCCAGCAAGGTCGAAGGGGGGTACTCCTACGAGCAGTACTTC

clone size: -
V gene: TRBV19
J gene: TRBJ2-1
D gene: -
CDR3 protein: CASSIAGGSYNEQFF
CDR3 DNA: TGTGCCAGTAGTATAGCCGGGGGTAGTTACAATGAGCAGTTCTTC

clone size: -
V gene: TRBV5-6
J gene: TRBJ2-4
D gene: -
CDR3 protein: CASSSRRAKNIQYF
CDR3 DNA: TGTGCCAGTAGTTCCCGCAGAGCCAAAAACATTCAGTACTTC